The 21 T cell receptor beta chains below all came from one sample that was sequenced in a study of OX40 agonist ivuxolimab in advanced cancers. Sequenced by immunoSEQ multiplex PCR; TCRdb stores in-frame clones only, minus some. The sample holds fewer than 85,000 clones, about 87% seen once. The material was CD4+ or CD8+ T cells sorted from blood, obtained in a trial of the OX40 agonist ivuxolimab. The receptors shown here come from an adult with an advanced solid tumor such as melanoma, head and neck, liver or kidney cancer.

This clone is a singleton in its sample. The J gene is TRBJ1-2, the V gene TRBV5-1, with 7 bases identical to TRBD1. The germline gives CDR1 SGHRS, CDR2 YFSETQ. V trimming: 4 bases; J trimming: 6 bases; junction bases outside the gene matches: 15. The CDR3 contains 16 residues. Here the CDR3 reads CASSLKQGPRQDGYTF. The CDR3 DNA reads as TGCGCCAGCAGCCTCAAACAGGGGCCCCGACAGGATGGCTACACCTTC.

V usage is TRBV6-1 and J usage is TRBJ1-1; 8 positions agree with TRBD1. J lost 4 bases, V lost 0 bases, and 4 bases had no gene match. The CDR3 is 15 amino acids. CDR1 MNHNS and CDR2 SASEGT come from the germline V gene. This CDR3 is CASSEAGTGGTEAFF. CDR3 bases: TGTGCCAGCAGTGAAGCAGGGACAGGAGGCACTGAAGCTTTCTTT.

This chain uses TRBV5-1 with TRBJ2-1; 9 nucleotides agree with TRBD1. V lost 1 base and J lost 12; bases outside the gene matches: 2. Germline CDR1 and CDR2: SGHRS and YFSETQ. The length of the CDR3 is 12 residues. CDR3 nucleotides: TGCGCCAGCAGCTTGACAGGGGGCGCGCAGTTCTTC. It translates to CASSLTGGAQFF.

This chain links TRBV5-5 with TRBJ1-2, with 8 bases identical to TRBD1. There are 15 residues in the CDR3. Looked up from germline, CDR1 is SGHKS and CDR2 is YYEKEE (reference sequence). The junction had 6 bases not matched to a gene; V was cut back by 0 bases and J by 5 bases. The CDR3 spells CASSLVPGTGYGYTF. CDR3 coding DNA: TGTGCCAGCAGCTTGGTACCCGGGACAGGATATGGCTACACCTTC. Complete variable domain (other parts from reference TRBV5-5 and TRBJ1-2): DAGVTQSPTHLIKTRGQQVTLRCSPISGHKSVSWYQQVLGQGPQFIFQYYEKEERGRGNFPDRFSARQFPNYSSELNVNALLLGDSALYLCASSLVPGTGYGYTFGSGTRLTVV.

The chain is built from TRBV27 and TRBJ2-5, with a possible D match to TRBD2 (6 bases). Trimming took 3 bases from V and 7 from J, leaving 12 bases between them. Germline assignment: CDR1 MNHEY and CDR2 SMNVEV (reference sequence). The CDR3 sequence is 13 residues long. The CDR3 nucleotides are TGTGCCAGCAGTTTTTTGGGGGGTGCGACCCAGTACTTC. Protein sequence: CASSFLGGATQYF.

The rearrangement joins TRBV7-6 to TRBJ1-1; D unresolved. The V end lost 2 bases, the J end lost 3 bases, and 13 bases lay between the germline ends. This CDR3 region has 15 residues. The germline CDR1 and CDR2 sequences are SGHVS and FNYEAQ. CDR3: CASSLYPGRDTEAFF. The CDR3 region has the DNA TGTGCCAGCAGCTTATATCCCGGGAGGGACACTGAAGCTTTCTTT. The complete variable domain, with remaining parts taken from reference TRBV7-6 and TRBJ1-1, reads GAGVSQSPRYKVTKRGQDVALRCDPISGHVSLYWYRQALGQGPEFLTYFNYEAQQDKSGLPNDRFSAERPEGSISTLTIQRTEQRDSAMYRCASSLYPGRDTEAFFGQGTRLTVV.

The genes are TRBV11-2 and TRBJ2-5; D may be TRBD1 or TRBD2 (5 bases each). The CDR3 has 13 amino acids. The germline V gene has CDR1 SGHAT and CDR2 FQNNGV. The V end was cut by 5 bases, the J end by 5 bases, with 12 bases between. CDR3 sequence reads: CASSQRGPETQYF. CDR3 nucleotides: TGTGCCAGCAGCCAGAGGGGTCCGGAGACCCAGTACTTC.

The table lists this clone with a count of one. This chain links TRBV6-1 with TRBJ2-7; D is perhaps TRBD1 (6 bases). CDR1 and CDR2 (germline): MNHNS, SASEGT. Trimming removed 2 bases from V and 2 bases from J, with 7 bases in between. The CDR3 consists of 13 residues. The CDR3 DNA sequence: TGTGCCAGCAGTGAAAGGACAGCCTACGAGCAGTACTTC. Encoded protein: CASSERTAYEQYF.

The chain employs TRBV29-1 and TRBJ1-3; TRBD1 might be the D (5 bases). CDR1 is SQVTM, CDR2 ANQGSEA, per germline. This CDR3 is built from 12 residues. Trimming removed 4 bases from V and 4 bases from J, with 8 bases in between. CDR3 region: CSVGRVGNTIYF. The CDR3, as DNA: TGCAGCGTTGGCAGGGTCGGAAACACCATATATTTT.

The chain carries TRBV14 and TRBJ2-3; perhaps TRBD1 as D (5 bases). V shed 0 bases and J shed 6 bases, with 16 bases lying between them. The germline gives CDR1 SGHDN, CDR2 FVKESK. CDR3 length: 16 amino acids. The CDR3 nucleotides are TGTGCCAGCAGCCAAGATACAGGCAGGGCGCAGGATACGCAGTATTTT. Amino acid sequence: CASSQDTGRAQDTQYF.

This clone was counted a single time. The CDR3 DNA reads as TGCGCCAGCAGCTTATCCGGTTTCAGCGGCACCGGGGAGCTGTTTTTT. This gives the protein CASSLSGFSGTGELFF. The chain has TRBV5-1 and TRBJ2-2; D may be TRBD2 (5 bases). This CDR3 has 16 amino acids. Trimming left V 2 bases short and J 4 bases short, with 15 bases between. Germline V CDR1 and CDR2: SGHRS, YFSETQ.

This chain connects TRBV5-1 to TRBJ2-7; unclear D gene. The CDR3 runs 14 residues. Germline CDR1 reads SGHRS; CDR2 reads YFSETQ. The V end lost 1 base, the J end lost 4 bases, and 12 bases lay between the germline ends. This CDR3 reads CASSLSYGEYEQYF. DNA of the CDR3: TGCGCCAGCAGCTTGTCTTACGGAGAATACGAGCAGTACTTC.

This sequence joins TRBV21-1 and TRBJ1-5. TRBV21-1 is deemed a pseudogene. This CDR3 has 14 amino acids. This CDR3 is CASSKEGHAQPQHF. The CDR3 DNA follows: TGTGCCAGCAGCAAAGAGGGTCACGCTCAGCCCCAGCATTTT.

This clone was counted between two and nine times. This rearrangement joins TRBV10-3 to TRBJ2-3; 9 positions agree with TRBD2. This CDR3 is built from 19 residues. V shed 1 base, J shed 4 bases, and the junction held 15 bases outside the gene matches. Germline loops: CDR1 ENHRY, CDR2 SYGVKD. The CDR3 loop is CAISEFKGTSFLRPDTQYF. CDR3 DNA sequence: TGTGCCATCAGTGAGTTCAAAGGGACTAGCTTTCTCCGTCCAGATACGCAGTATTTT.

The V gene is TRBV18, the J gene TRBJ2-1; the match to TRBD2 covers 8 bases. The V gene end was trimmed by 4 bases and the J gene end by 4 bases; junction bases not matched to a gene: 6. The V gene's germline CDR1 is KGHSH and CDR2 LQKENI. The CDR3 is 15 residues long. The CDR3 DNA sequence: TGTGCCAGCTCACGGGTAGCGGGGAGTTACAATGAGCAGTTCTTC. This codes for CASSRVAGSYNEQFF. Drawing the rest from reference TRBV18 and TRBJ2-1, the complete variable domain is NAGVMQNPRHLVRRRGQEARLRCSPMKGHSHVYWYRQLPEEGLKFMVYLQKENIIDESGMPKERFSAEFPKEGPSILRIQQVVRGDSAAYFCASSRVAGSYNEQFFGPGTRLTVL.

The gene calls are TRBV19 and TRBJ2-1; the D is unclear. Germline-derived CDR1 and CDR2 are LNHDA and SQIVND (reference sequence). The CDR3 is 13 residues long. Trimming cost V 3 bases and J 3 bases, with 6 bases left between them. CDR3 coding DNA: TGTGCCAGTAGTATCGGCTTCTACAATGAGCAGTTCTTC. Amino acid sequence: CASSIGFYNEQFF.

J is TRBJ1-4 and V is TRBV5-1; D remains unclear. The CDR3 has 15 residues. V shed 4 bases and J shed 0 bases, with 10 bases lying between them. Looked up from germline, CDR1 is SGHRS and CDR2 is YFSETQ. CDR3 in DNA: TGCGCCAGCAGCCCGACGACACCAACTAATGAAAAACTGTTTTTT. Translation: CASSPTTPTNEKLFF.

The V gene is TRBV4-2, the J gene TRBJ1-2, with a weak D call TRBD1 (5 bases). Germline lookup yields CDR1 LGHNA and CDR2 YNFKEQ. Trimming took off 2 bases at V and 4 bases at J, with 17 bases between the two ends. This CDR3 spans 16 amino acids. CDR3 bases: TGTGCCAGCAGCCAATCGACAGAAGTTTCTATCTATGGCTACACCTTC. Amino acids: CASSQSTEVSIYGYTF.

This rearrangement joins TRBV5-1 to TRBJ2-3; maybe TRBD1 (6 bases). CDR3 length equals 12 residues. Trimming took off 4 bases at V and 6 bases at J, with 9 bases between the two ends. Germline CDR1 and CDR2: SGHRS and YFSETQ. The CDR3 bases are TGCGCCAGCAGCCCCCAGGGGGATACGCAGTATTTT. Its translation is CASSPQGDTQYF.

J is TRBJ1-1 and V is TRBV9, with D unresolved. V lost 0 bases and J 1 base, leaving 4 bases between the germline ends. The germline CDR1 and CDR2 sequences are SGDLS and YYNGEE. CDR3 size: 13 residues. In nucleotides, the CDR3 is TGTGCCAGCAGCGTAGGCCCGAACACTGAAGCTTTCTTT. It yields the protein CASSVGPNTEAFF.

There are a few counts of this clone. The V gene is TRBV4-2, the J gene TRBJ2-1, with 10 bases that match TRBD2. Trimming removed 4 bases from V and 4 bases from J; junction bases left unmatched: 7. This CDR3 has 16 residues. The V gene's germline CDR1 is LGHNA and CDR2 YNFKEQ. The CDR3 DNA reads as TGTGCCAGCAGCCGTACCCTAGCGGGAGCATACAATGAGCAGTTCTTC. This encodes CASSRTLAGAYNEQFF.